These 23 T cell receptor beta chains share one sample of origin, sequenced in a study of T cells in Graves' hyperthyroidism and ophthalmopathy. TCR beta CDR3 regions were amplified from RNA. With the HTBI primer set, the TCR CDR3 went through a first round of RT-PCR. One entry per CDR3 protein results from TCRdb running MiXCR on the multiplex PCR reads. The sample records a few hundred thousand distinct CDR3 sequences, more than 11% being singletons. Sequencing was carried out using blood. Receptor source: a woman aged 25 to 39 with Graves' hyperthyroidism that later progressed to Graves' ophthalmopathy.

This clonotype was counted at least ten times. The V gene is TRBV9, the J gene TRBJ2-1; 9 nucleotides line up with TRBD1. The CDR3 consists of 15 residues. Germline CDR1 and CDR2: SGDLS and YYNGEE. V shed 4 bases and J 2 bases; nucleotides not matched to a gene: 4. CDR3: CASSRDRVPYNEQFF. The CDR3 nucleotides are TGTGCCAGCAGCCGGGACAGGGTCCCCTACAATGAGCAGTTCTTC.

This chain connects TRBV6-1 to TRBJ1-5; TRBD1 might be the D (5 bases). Germline V gives CDR1 MNHNS, CDR2 SASEGT. Trimming left V 2 bases short and J 3 bases short, with 14 bases between. This CDR3 is built from 16 residues. The CDR3 sequence: CASSEWAGGHNQPQHF. CDR3 sequence (DNA): TGTGCCAGCAGTGAATGGGCGGGCGGACACAATCAGCCCCAGCATTTT.

A remark on this clonotype: The conserved final phenylalanine or tryptophan is absent from the CDR3, which likely points to a read error. The DNA is omitted, as the CDR3 cannot be located on it reliably, and the CDR3 follows TCRdb's listing. The rearrangement links TRBV20-1 to TRBJ2-7. From germline, CDR1 is DFQATT and CDR2 SNEGSKA (reference sequence). The CDR3 is 12 amino acids in total, end residues counted. This chain's CDR3 is CSAGIDSYEQSL.

The sample holds a few counts of this clonotype. This rearrangement joins TRBV20-1 to TRBJ1-4; TRBD1 agrees at 9 bases. The V and J ends lost 5 bases and 4 bases, in that order; junction bases with no gene match: 8. CDR3 length: 15 amino acids. Germline V CDR1 and CDR2: DFQATT, SNEGSKA (reference sequence). CDR3 bases: TGCAGTGCTGGTCCCAGGGACAGGGTTAATGAAAAACTGTTTTTT. Translated: CSAGPRDRVNEKLFF.

There are a few counts of this clonotype. The J gene is TRBJ1-2, the V gene TRBV10-3; perhaps TRBD1 as D (5 bases). Trimming stripped 7 bases from V and 6 bases from J, with 15 bases between. This CDR3 has 13 residues. The germline V gene encodes CDR1 ENHRY and CDR2 SYGVKD. Written as DNA, the CDR3 is TGTGCCATCAAAGCCCGGGACGCCAATGGCTACACCTTC. It encodes CAIKARDANGYTF.

Many counts were recorded for this clonotype. This chain uses TRBV6-1 with TRBJ2-7; a possible D gene is TRBD2 (5 bases). Trimming stripped 7 bases from V and 6 bases from J, with 10 bases between. The CDR3 contains 11 residues. The germline CDR1 and CDR2 sequences are MNHNS and SASEGT. The CDR3 sequence is CASKVAGEQYF. In nucleotides, the CDR3 is TGTGCCAGCAAAGTCGCGGGCGAGCAGTACTTC.

Ten or more counts support this clonotype. The J gene is TRBJ2-1, the V gene TRBV7-2, with 9 nucleotides matching TRBD2. Germline V lookup: CDR1 SGHTA, CDR2 FQGNSA. The CDR3 consists of 20 residues. V was clipped by 2 bases and J by 7 bases; unmatched bases: 21. The CDR3 region has the DNA TGTGCCAGCAGCTTATTTGGATATGGCGTGCGGGAGGGCCTCCAGAATGAGCAGTTCTTC. Protein product: CASSLFGYGVREGLQNEQFF.

In its sample, this clonotype was seen many times. This rearrangement joins TRBV28 to TRBJ1-1, with D possibly matching TRBD1 (6 bases). Germline assignment: CDR1 MDHEN and CDR2 SYDVKM. The CDR3 has 15 residues. Trimming left V 7 bases short and J 5 bases short, with 20 bases between. CDR3 coding DNA: TGTGCCAGCAAGCAAGGGGGTTTTAGGGGAACTGAAGCTTTCTTT. As protein: CASKQGGFRGTEAFF.

This chain links TRBV4-1 with TRBJ2-1; unclear D gene. V was trimmed by 0 bases and J by 0 bases, leaving 12 bases between them. CDR1 is MGHRA and CDR2 is YSYEKL in the germline V gene. There are 17 residues in the CDR3. This CDR3 reads CASSQDPGSSSYNEQFF. The CDR3 DNA follows: TGCGCCAGCAGCCAAGATCCGGGCAGCAGCTCCTACAATGAGCAGTTCTTC.

This clonotype has only a few counts. This chain uses TRBV5-5 with TRBJ2-1; 8 nucleotides align to TRBD2. The CDR3 loop spans 16 amino acids. Germline V gene lookup returns CDR1 SGHKS and CDR2 YYEKEE (reference sequence). Germline trimming cut 0 bases from V and 2 bases from J; bases unmatched to any gene: 4. The CDR3 nucleotides read TGTGCCAGCAGCTTGGAACTAGCGGTAACCTACAATGAGCAGTTCTTC. It codes for CASSLELAVTYNEQFF.

This clonotype was recorded at least ten times. The chain recombines TRBV29-1 with TRBJ1-2; D gene uncertain. The CDR3 has 10 residues. The V end was cut by 3 bases, the J end by 13 bases, with 12 bases between. Germline assignment: CDR1 SQVTM and CDR2 ANQGSEA. The DNA for the CDR3 is TGCAGCGTTGACAAGGACGGGGTCACCTTC. The encoded protein is CSVDKDGVTF.

This clonotype was found many times. V gene TRBV20-1 combines with J gene TRBJ2-3, with D possibly being TRBD1 or TRBD2 (6 bases each). Trimming pared 3 bases from V and 0 bases from J, leaving 13 bases between. Looked up from germline, CDR1 is DFQATT and CDR2 is SNEGSKA (reference sequence). The CDR3 has 15 amino acids. The CDR3 bases are TGCAGTGCTAGGCCAACAGGGACTAGCACAGATACGCAGTATTTT. It translates to CSARPTGTSTDTQYF.

The CDR3 nucleotides are TGTGCCAGCAGTCCCCGGGGGGGGGTTCATGGCTACACCTTC. This codes for CASSPRGGVHGYTF. This chain links TRBV6-1 with TRBJ1-2; the D gene is possibly TRBD1 (5 bases). CDR3 size: 14 residues. Germline V gene sequence: CDR1 MNHNS, CDR2 SASEGT. The V end was cut by 5 bases, the J end by 6 bases, with 16 bases between.

This clonotype came up many times. The CDR3 sequence: CASNRAPRSEQFF. The CDR3 DNA sequence: TGTGCCAGCAACAGGGCCCCGCGGAGTGAGCAGTTCTTC. The chain recombines TRBV2 with TRBJ2-1; possible D gene TRBD1, 6 bases. The CDR3 covers 13 residues. Germline CDR1 SNHLY, CDR2 FYNNEI. Deletions cut 7 bases from V and 9 bases from J, with 16 bases between.

This clonotype has ten or more counts. The rearrangement joins TRBV2 to TRBJ2-3, with 14 bases matching TRBD2. Germline V gene data show CDR1 as SNHLY and CDR2 as FYNNEI. This CDR3 comprises 16 residues. The ends lost 8 bases at V and 3 bases at J; junction bases unmatched: 7. Here the CDR3 reads CASPPGLAGGTDTQYF. The CDR3 region has the DNA TGTGCCAGCCCTCCCGGACTAGCGGGAGGAACAGATACGCAGTATTTT.

This clonotype has at least ten counts. The rearrangement uses TRBV12-3 or TRBV12-4 and TRBJ2-3; 12 bases line up with TRBD2. This CDR3 spans 17 amino acids. The ends lost 6 bases at V and 5 bases at J; junction bases unmatched: 12. The CDR3 bases are TGTGCCAGCAGACAATACCTAGCGGGAGGGCCGCAAGATACGCAGTATTTT. This sequence encodes CASRQYLAGGPQDTQYF.

The sample holds many counts of this clonotype. The chain links TRBV30 to TRBJ2-1; the match to TRBD2 covers 8 bases. V lost 6 bases to trimming and J lost 8 bases; unmatched junction nucleotides: 12. Germline assignment: CDR1 GTSNPN and CDR2 SVGIG (reference sequence). The CDR3 is 14 amino acids. Written as DNA, the CDR3 is TGTGCCTGTTCTCGGGAGGGGACTTTCGATGAGCAGTTCTTC. Amino acid sequence: CACSREGTFDEQFF.

There are many counts of this clonotype. This chain connects TRBV11-2 to TRBJ2-6; no clear D. Germline loops: CDR1 SGHAT, CDR2 FQNNGV. The CDR3 spans 15 residues. V lost 8 bases, J lost 0 bases, and 11 bases lay in between. The CDR3 protein is CASLALPSGANVLTF. Written as DNA, the CDR3 is TGTGCCAGCTTGGCCCTGCCCTCTGGGGCCAACGTCCTGACTTTC. Combining the CDR3 with reference TRBV11-2 and TRBJ2-6 gives the whole variable domain EAGVAQSPRYKIIEKRQSVAFWCNPISGHATLYWYQQILGQGPKLLIQFQNNGVVDDSQLPKDRFSAERLKGVDSTLKIQPAKLEDSAVYLCASLALPSGANVLTFGAGSRLTVL.

This clonotype was observed a few times. V gene TRBV6-1 combines with J gene TRBJ1-5, with TRBD1 matching 7 bases. This CDR3 contains 15 residues. Germline V gene data show CDR1 as MNHNS and CDR2 as SASEGT. V gave up 7 bases and J gave up 2 bases; unmatched junction bases: 8. The CDR3 nucleotides read TGTGCCAGCACCGTAGGGGGCGTGGGCAATCAGCCCCAGCATTTT. It translates to CASTVGGVGNQPQHF.

This clonotype was counted ten times or more. The chain is built from TRBV5-6 and TRBJ2-3; unclear D gene. Trimming left V 0 bases short and J 2 bases short, with 10 bases between. The germline V gene encodes CDR1 SGHDT and CDR2 YYEEEE. The CDR3 extends over 15 amino acids. CDR3 sequence: CASSLGLEFTDTQYF. CDR3 in DNA: TGTGCCAGCAGCTTGGGTCTTGAATTCACAGATACGCAGTATTTT.

This clonotype was picked up many times. This rearrangement joins TRBV9 to TRBJ1-1; TRBD1 aligns across 7 bases. Germline assignment: CDR1 SGDLS and CDR2 YYNGEE. With 3 bases clipped from V and 2 bases from J, the junction kept 4 bases outside the gene matches. The CDR3 has 14 amino acids. The CDR3 sequence is CASSEGQRNTEAFF. As DNA, the CDR3 is TGTGCCAGCAGCGAGGGACAGCGAAACACTGAAGCTTTCTTT. Full variable domain (missing parts from reference TRBV9 and TRBJ1-1): DSGVTQTPKHLITATGQRVTLRCSPRSGDLSVYWYQQSLDQGLQFLIQYYNGEERAKGNILERFSAQQFPDLHSELNLSSLELGDSALYFCASSEGQRNTEAFFGQGTRLTVV.

This clonotype appeared a few times. This sequence may be a read error, since a much larger clone differs from it by one base. The chain recombines TRBV6-5 with TRBJ2-3; TRBD1 matches 7 bases. This CDR3 contains 16 residues. Germline-derived CDR1 and CDR2 are MNHEY and SVGAGI. Written as DNA, the CDR3 is TGTGCCAGCAGTTACTCGTTACAGGGGATAACAGATACGCGGTATTTT. Amino acids: CASSYSLQGITDTRYF.

This chain connects TRBV19 to TRBJ1-3; D unclear. The V gene's germline CDR1 is LNHDA and CDR2 SQIVND (reference sequence). This CDR3 has 14 amino acids. V was shortened by 6 bases and J by 0 bases, with 9 bases between the two germline ends. DNA of the CDR3: TGTGCCAGTAGGGCGGGTTACTCTGGAAACACCATATATTTT. The encoded protein is CASRAGYSGNTIYF.